The sequence of this TCR beta chain was determined in a study of blood T cell repertoires in COVID-19 (dated by TCRdb to the early 2020s). About the study as a whole: Samples covering the acute and convalescent phases of COVID-19 were provided by collaborators in the United States, Italy and Spain. The material from the prospective study consisted of cDNA or gDNA derived from T cells, B-cell-depleted T cells, or PBMCs. Subjects who had been exposed to COVID-19, were actively infected with it, or had recovered from it provided the deeply sampled blood TCRbeta repertoires that made up the dataset. The repertoires were released in a freely available public database meant as a resource for research on the immune response to SARS-CoV-2. The samples were drawn from two sources: the first 160 participants of the ongoing ImmuneRACE study, and 950 to 1,500 subjects contributed by 6 global collaborators. Sample metadata almost always included a de-identified subject ID, COVID-19 status, age in years and sex. Where available, HLA class I and class II types were taken from metadata supplied by the sample provider and were not determined by assay-based typing. General study outcomes and caveats: How much clinical and demographic metadata was included differed by source and by participant, and the metadata was provided uncurated.

TCRbeta CDR3 regions were amplified from genomic DNA by means of the immunoSEQ Assay, a bias-controlled multiplex PCR. As for the authors' bioinformatics: Within the assay, amplification of reference gene primers was used to estimate how many nucleated cells each sample contained. To quantify the absolute abundance of each unique TCRbeta CDR3 rearrangement, sequence reads were collapsed and filtered. For each sample, productive Simpson clonality was calculated as the square root of Simpson's diversity index across productive rearrangements. TCRdb's version of the immuneACCESS table is confined to in-frame rearrangements and falls short of the full clone set. An unresolved V gene accounts for under half of the shortfall where checked; the remainder is of unknown origin. V, J and clone size reflect that table, while D and trimming were determined from the DNA. Recorded for this sample are almost 400,000 clones; around 92% of them occurred a single time. Together, the top ten hold less than 2% of the sample.

V gives up 7 bases and J gives up 7 bases, and the segment between their germline ends measures 21 bases. CDR1 SGHDT and CDR2 YYEEEE are derived from the germline V gene. Inclusive of the bounding cysteine and phenylalanine, the CDR3 is 15 residues long. This entry keeps only the CDR3 DNA: 45 bases, framed from base 1. In the prospective study, participants were about 18 to 95 years old, resided in under 30 geographic areas of the United States, and were enrolled through a virtual design. To assign participants to cohorts, the prospective study relied on clinical history that participants themselves reported in a screening survey and a study questionnaire. ImmuneRACE Cohort 3 recovered participants were defined by two consecutive negative NP/OP PCR tests, healthcare professional clearance, or symptom resolution. In the prospective study, whole blood, serum and a nasopharyngeal or oropharyngeal swab were collected from each participant by mobile phlebotomists. Over a roughly 2-month period, participants in the prospective study had the option of providing additional blood draws and questionnaires. Prospective study blood samples were shipped either frozen or at room temperature before DNA extraction.

A note on this clone: Its antigen is not yet known. Nothing much larger sits one base from this clone, and base qualities are not available.

Input material: PBMCs or T cells enriched from blood (not recorded which). The V and J segments used are TRBV5-6 and TRBJ1-5; TRBD1 is a possible D gene, resting on 6 matching bases. The sequence was collected from a woman aged 25 to 39 who had recovered from COVID-19. CDR3 protein: CASGKTGEDGQPQHF. The DNA sequence is given as TGTGCCAGCGGGAAGACAGGCGAGGACGGACAGCCCCAGCATTTT. With the portions outside the CDR3 filled from the reference TRBV5-6 and TRBJ1-5 genes, the complete variable region becomes DAGVTQSPTHLIKTRGQQVTLRCSPKSGHDTVSWYQQALGQGPQFIFQYYEEEERQRGNFPDRFSGHQFPNYSSELNVNALLLGDSALYLCASGKTGEDGQPQHFGDGTRLSIL.